Here is one T cell receptor beta chain with its context. This clone occurred once. Which antigen it targets is not known. Per-nucleotide qualities are absent, and no much larger clonotype sits a single base away. The germline V end is reduced by 1 base and the J end by 13 bases; junction bases left unmatched: 3. From the germline V gene (reference sequence), CDR1 is GTSNPN and CDR2 is SVGIG. The CDR3 measures 12 amino acids from cysteine to phenylalanine. Only the CDR3 portion is preserved as DNA: 36 bases, with reading frame beginning at the first base. The sample originates from a study of preoperative IRX-2 immunotherapy in early breast cancer (dated by TCRdb to about 2019). The method was the immunoSEQ multiplex PCR assay. The source is immuneACCESS, and TCRdb retained only in-frame sequences with V and J called. Part of the clones is not carried over; for the studies checked, unresolved V genes explain less than half of this, and the remainder is unexplained. This sample has around 7,000 clones in its table, and 65% to 85% of those were observed once. The ten largest clones add up to around 17% of the sample.

The treatment or condition label on this specimen signifies: preoperative locoregional IRX-2 cytokine immunotherapy. The samples were obtained from a phase Ib study that tested preoperative, locoregional IRX-2 cytokine immunotherapy designed to prime immune responses. Patients with early-stage breast cancer who were given IRX-2 before surgery served as donors. Recombination linked TRBV30 to TRBJ2-2; TRBD1 aligns with 10 central bases. This TCR was recovered from a human donor with breast cancer. The sample was tumor tissue, taken after IRX-2 immunotherapy. The sequenced DNA: TGTGCCTGGAGTGCGGACAGGGGGTTGCTGTTTTTT. Translated, it reads CAWSADRGLLFF. Where the CDR3 stops, the reference TRBV30 and TRBJ2-2 genes take over; the full variable domain is SQTIHQWPATLVQPVGSPLSLECTVEGTSNPNLYWYRQAAGRGLQLLFYSVGIGQISSEVPQNLSASRPQDRQFILSSKKLLLSDSGFYLCAWSADRGLLFFGEGSRLTVL.